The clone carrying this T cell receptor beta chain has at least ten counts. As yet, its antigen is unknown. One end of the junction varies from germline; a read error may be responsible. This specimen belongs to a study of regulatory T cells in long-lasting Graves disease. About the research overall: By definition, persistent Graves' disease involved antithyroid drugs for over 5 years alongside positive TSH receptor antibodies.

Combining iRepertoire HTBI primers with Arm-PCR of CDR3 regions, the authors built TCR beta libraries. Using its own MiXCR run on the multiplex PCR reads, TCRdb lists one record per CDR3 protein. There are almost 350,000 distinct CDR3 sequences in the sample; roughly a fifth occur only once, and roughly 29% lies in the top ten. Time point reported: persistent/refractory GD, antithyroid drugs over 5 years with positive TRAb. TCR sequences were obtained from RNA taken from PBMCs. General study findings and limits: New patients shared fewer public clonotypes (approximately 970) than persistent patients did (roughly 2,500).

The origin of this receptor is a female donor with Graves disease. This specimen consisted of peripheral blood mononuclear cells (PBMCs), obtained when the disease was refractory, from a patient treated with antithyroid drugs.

CDR3 protein: CASSLSSRTEAFF. The DNA of the CDR3 is TGCGCCAGCAGCCTTAGTAGTAGAACTGAAGCTTTCTTT. This chain uses TRBV5-5 with TRBJ1-1; D call uncertain. This CDR3 is 13 amino acids long. Germline-derived CDR1 and CDR2 are SGHKS and YYEKEE (reference sequence).